One and the same sample provided the 5 T cell receptor beta chains below, sequenced in a study of T cell changes during pregnancy in multiple sclerosis (dated by TCRdb to the late 2010s). Library preparation employed the immunoSEQ multiplex PCR assay. As stored in TCRdb, this immuneACCESS dataset retains in-frame rearrangements with V and J assigned. A fraction of the clones does not appear; measured against another copy, unresolved V genes explain less than half of the discrepancy, and the remainder lacks a known reason. This sample is represented by tens of thousands of clones; about 92% of them were singletons. In total, the top ten clones hold about 0.7% of the sample. The input for sequencing was CD4+ T cells from peripheral blood mononuclear cells, taken in the third trimester of pregnancy. The receptor source for this set is a female donor with multiple sclerosis, enrolled in a pregnancy study.

The V gene is TRBV5-1, the J gene TRBJ1-4; the D is unclear. CDR1 and CDR2 (germline): SGHRS, YFSETQ. V was trimmed by 5 bases and J by 7 bases, leaving 15 bases between them. This CDR3 has 14 residues. CDR3 residues: CASSPTINLEKLFF. The CDR3 nucleotides read TGCGCCAGCAGTCCGACTATTAACCTTGAAAAACTGTTTTTT.

The table lists this clone with a count of one. V and J are TRBV11-3 and TRBJ2-2, with 9 bases that match TRBD1. The CDR3 covers 15 residues. Germline trimming cut 5 bases from V and 5 bases from J; bases unmatched to any gene: 6. CDR1 is SGHNT and CDR2 is YENEEA in the germline V gene. Here the CDR3 DNA reads TGTGCCAGCAGCCCCGGGACAGGGCAAACCGGGGAGCTGTTTTTT. Translated: CASSPGTGQTGELFF.

V gene TRBV6-4 combines with J gene TRBJ2-1, with 11 bases lining up with TRBD2. CDR1 and CDR2 (germline): MRHNA, SNTAGT. The CDR3 has 15 amino acids. After removal of 6 bases from V and 6 bases from J, the junction contained 7 bases not matched to a gene. The DNA of the CDR3 is TGTGCCAGCAGCCTTACTAGCGGGAGCGGCAATGAGCAGTTCTTC. Translated, it gives CASSLTSGSGNEQFF.

This chain connects TRBV4-3 to TRBJ2-1; TRBD2 aligns across 13 bases. The trim removed 6 bases at V and 7 bases at J, leaving 12 bases unmatched. This CDR3 spans 17 amino acids. Germline V gene sequence: CDR1 LGHNA, CDR2 YSLEER. CDR3 coding DNA: TGCGCCAGCAGTCGAACTAGCGGGAGGGCCCATTTTAATGAGCAGTTCTTC. Residues: CASSRTSGRAHFNEQFF.

V usage is TRBV7-9 and J usage is TRBJ2-1; TRBD1 matches at 9 bases. Germline CDR1 reads SEHNR; CDR2 reads FQNEAQ (reference sequence). This CDR3 is 14 amino acids long. V shed 5 bases, J shed 2 bases, and the junction held 1 base outside the gene matches. CDR3: CASSRTGAYNEQFF. The DNA for the CDR3 is TGTGCCAGCAGCCGGACAGGGGCCTACAATGAGCAGTTCTTC.